This T cell receptor (beta chain) was recovered during a study of T-cell reconstitution after alpha-beta-depleted transplantation in children. Unique molecular identifiers were incorporated when the TCRbeta library was constructed. Via MiXCR, TCRdb re-called the PCR reads, giving one row per CDR3 protein. Found here are about 610,000 distinct CDR3 sequences, about 11% of them singletons; the top ten hold 4%. CDR3 size: 14 residues. V lost 1 base and J lost 5; bases outside the gene matches: 3. CDR1 and CDR2 (germline): MNHEY, SVGEGT. The clonotype comes from a human donor who donated a stem cell graft to a child with acute myeloid leukemia. The chain joins TRBV6-2 or TRBV6-3 to TRBJ1-1, with TRBD1 matching 8 bases. The sample here was PBMCs from the stem cell graft donor, taken from the stem cell graft. CDR3 nucleotides: TGTGCCAGCAGTTACTACAGGGGGGGGACTGAAGCTTTCTTT. Translating gives CASSYYRGGTEAFF.